This T cell receptor (beta chain) originates from a study of T cell changes during pregnancy in multiple sclerosis. Repertoires were generated with immunoSEQ multiplex PCR, while TCRdb's copy carries only in-frame clones and drops some. This sample yields about 77,000 clones, of which around 91% are seen a single time; 1.5% to 2% belongs to the top ten. The table lists this clone with a count of one. The CDR3 has 13 amino acids. V was shortened by 3 bases and J by 0 bases, with 6 bases between the two germline ends. Germline CDR1 reads SEHNR; CDR2 reads FQNEAQ (reference sequence). This TCR was sampled from a female donor with multiple sclerosis, enrolled in a pregnancy study. V gene TRBV7-9 combines with J gene TRBJ2-7; D unclear. Sequences were derived from peripheral blood, sampled before pregnancy. DNA for the CDR3: TGTGCCAGCAGCTTGGGCAACTCCTACGAGCAGTACTTC. Translated: CASSLGNSYEQYF. Looking up the rest from reference TRBV7-9 and TRBJ2-7 gives the full variable domain: DTGVSQNPRHKITKRGQNVTFRCDPISEHNRLYWYRQTLGQGPEFLTYFQNEAQLEKSRLLSDRFSAERPKGSFSTLEIQRTEQGDSAMYLCASSLGNSYEQYFGPGTRLTVT.